This is a list of T cell receptor beta chains from one sample in a study of early T cells in non-severe SARS-CoV-2 infection. Via MiXCR, TCRdb re-called the 5' RACE reads, giving one row per CDR3 protein. The sample has tens of thousands of distinct CDR3 sequences, 3% to 4% seen once. The material sequenced was whole blood. The receptors shown here come from an adult who was a healthcare worker with PCR-confirmed SARS-CoV-2 infection or an uninfected control (not recorded which). CDR3s include the opening cysteine and the closing phenylalanine or tryptophan.

>TRBJ2-1|TRBV6-5
CASSTTDYNEQFF
>TRBJ2-7|TRBV7-9
CASRPGTGQIEQYF
>TRBJ2-2|TRBV21-1
CASSKGRAGYFPNTGELFF
>TRBJ2-1|TRBV6-5
CASSYSGTGYNEQFF
>TRBJ2-2|TRBV7-6
CASSPETITGELFF
>TRBJ1-2|TRBV14
CASSQGQQAYGYTF
>TRBJ2-7|TRBV3-1
CASSQEGRISYEQYF
>TRBJ2-4|TRBV19
CASSAGTGRAKNIQYF
>TRBJ1-2|TRBV9
CASHTGGEGYTF
>TRBJ1-5|TRBV20-1
CSARDTGGGGNQPQHF
>TRBJ1-1|TRBV7-9
CASSLRQGVLNTEAFF
>TRBJ2-6|TRBV15
CATSEWTGGTSGANVLIF
>TRBJ1-2|TRBV6-6
CASSPTGDYGYTF
>TRBJ2-1|TRBV11-2
CASSFRLAGARGYNEQFF
>TRBJ2-3|TRBV27
CASSGVGADTQYF
>TRBJ2-7|TRBV4-3
CASSQDVKAGPYEQYF
>TRBJ2-5|TRBV5-1
CASSLVPGKETQYF
>TRBJ2-1|TRBV19
CASSGSSGNYNEQFF
>TRBJ2-3|TRBV6-5
CASSWTSGPTDTQYF
>TRBJ2-7|TRBV27
CASRGQGLGEQYF
>TRBJ2-3|TRBV9
CASSVEPNTQYF
>TRBJ1-2|TRBV5-6
CASSPTVSNYGYTF
>TRBJ2-7|TRBV5-1
CASSLAIGTGEEEQYF
>TRBJ1-1|TRBV21-1
CASSKRAAGHGTEAFF
>TRBJ2-3|TRBV7-7
CASSAGSTDTQYF
>TRBJ2-7|TRBV4-1
CASSQGRDGSYEQYF